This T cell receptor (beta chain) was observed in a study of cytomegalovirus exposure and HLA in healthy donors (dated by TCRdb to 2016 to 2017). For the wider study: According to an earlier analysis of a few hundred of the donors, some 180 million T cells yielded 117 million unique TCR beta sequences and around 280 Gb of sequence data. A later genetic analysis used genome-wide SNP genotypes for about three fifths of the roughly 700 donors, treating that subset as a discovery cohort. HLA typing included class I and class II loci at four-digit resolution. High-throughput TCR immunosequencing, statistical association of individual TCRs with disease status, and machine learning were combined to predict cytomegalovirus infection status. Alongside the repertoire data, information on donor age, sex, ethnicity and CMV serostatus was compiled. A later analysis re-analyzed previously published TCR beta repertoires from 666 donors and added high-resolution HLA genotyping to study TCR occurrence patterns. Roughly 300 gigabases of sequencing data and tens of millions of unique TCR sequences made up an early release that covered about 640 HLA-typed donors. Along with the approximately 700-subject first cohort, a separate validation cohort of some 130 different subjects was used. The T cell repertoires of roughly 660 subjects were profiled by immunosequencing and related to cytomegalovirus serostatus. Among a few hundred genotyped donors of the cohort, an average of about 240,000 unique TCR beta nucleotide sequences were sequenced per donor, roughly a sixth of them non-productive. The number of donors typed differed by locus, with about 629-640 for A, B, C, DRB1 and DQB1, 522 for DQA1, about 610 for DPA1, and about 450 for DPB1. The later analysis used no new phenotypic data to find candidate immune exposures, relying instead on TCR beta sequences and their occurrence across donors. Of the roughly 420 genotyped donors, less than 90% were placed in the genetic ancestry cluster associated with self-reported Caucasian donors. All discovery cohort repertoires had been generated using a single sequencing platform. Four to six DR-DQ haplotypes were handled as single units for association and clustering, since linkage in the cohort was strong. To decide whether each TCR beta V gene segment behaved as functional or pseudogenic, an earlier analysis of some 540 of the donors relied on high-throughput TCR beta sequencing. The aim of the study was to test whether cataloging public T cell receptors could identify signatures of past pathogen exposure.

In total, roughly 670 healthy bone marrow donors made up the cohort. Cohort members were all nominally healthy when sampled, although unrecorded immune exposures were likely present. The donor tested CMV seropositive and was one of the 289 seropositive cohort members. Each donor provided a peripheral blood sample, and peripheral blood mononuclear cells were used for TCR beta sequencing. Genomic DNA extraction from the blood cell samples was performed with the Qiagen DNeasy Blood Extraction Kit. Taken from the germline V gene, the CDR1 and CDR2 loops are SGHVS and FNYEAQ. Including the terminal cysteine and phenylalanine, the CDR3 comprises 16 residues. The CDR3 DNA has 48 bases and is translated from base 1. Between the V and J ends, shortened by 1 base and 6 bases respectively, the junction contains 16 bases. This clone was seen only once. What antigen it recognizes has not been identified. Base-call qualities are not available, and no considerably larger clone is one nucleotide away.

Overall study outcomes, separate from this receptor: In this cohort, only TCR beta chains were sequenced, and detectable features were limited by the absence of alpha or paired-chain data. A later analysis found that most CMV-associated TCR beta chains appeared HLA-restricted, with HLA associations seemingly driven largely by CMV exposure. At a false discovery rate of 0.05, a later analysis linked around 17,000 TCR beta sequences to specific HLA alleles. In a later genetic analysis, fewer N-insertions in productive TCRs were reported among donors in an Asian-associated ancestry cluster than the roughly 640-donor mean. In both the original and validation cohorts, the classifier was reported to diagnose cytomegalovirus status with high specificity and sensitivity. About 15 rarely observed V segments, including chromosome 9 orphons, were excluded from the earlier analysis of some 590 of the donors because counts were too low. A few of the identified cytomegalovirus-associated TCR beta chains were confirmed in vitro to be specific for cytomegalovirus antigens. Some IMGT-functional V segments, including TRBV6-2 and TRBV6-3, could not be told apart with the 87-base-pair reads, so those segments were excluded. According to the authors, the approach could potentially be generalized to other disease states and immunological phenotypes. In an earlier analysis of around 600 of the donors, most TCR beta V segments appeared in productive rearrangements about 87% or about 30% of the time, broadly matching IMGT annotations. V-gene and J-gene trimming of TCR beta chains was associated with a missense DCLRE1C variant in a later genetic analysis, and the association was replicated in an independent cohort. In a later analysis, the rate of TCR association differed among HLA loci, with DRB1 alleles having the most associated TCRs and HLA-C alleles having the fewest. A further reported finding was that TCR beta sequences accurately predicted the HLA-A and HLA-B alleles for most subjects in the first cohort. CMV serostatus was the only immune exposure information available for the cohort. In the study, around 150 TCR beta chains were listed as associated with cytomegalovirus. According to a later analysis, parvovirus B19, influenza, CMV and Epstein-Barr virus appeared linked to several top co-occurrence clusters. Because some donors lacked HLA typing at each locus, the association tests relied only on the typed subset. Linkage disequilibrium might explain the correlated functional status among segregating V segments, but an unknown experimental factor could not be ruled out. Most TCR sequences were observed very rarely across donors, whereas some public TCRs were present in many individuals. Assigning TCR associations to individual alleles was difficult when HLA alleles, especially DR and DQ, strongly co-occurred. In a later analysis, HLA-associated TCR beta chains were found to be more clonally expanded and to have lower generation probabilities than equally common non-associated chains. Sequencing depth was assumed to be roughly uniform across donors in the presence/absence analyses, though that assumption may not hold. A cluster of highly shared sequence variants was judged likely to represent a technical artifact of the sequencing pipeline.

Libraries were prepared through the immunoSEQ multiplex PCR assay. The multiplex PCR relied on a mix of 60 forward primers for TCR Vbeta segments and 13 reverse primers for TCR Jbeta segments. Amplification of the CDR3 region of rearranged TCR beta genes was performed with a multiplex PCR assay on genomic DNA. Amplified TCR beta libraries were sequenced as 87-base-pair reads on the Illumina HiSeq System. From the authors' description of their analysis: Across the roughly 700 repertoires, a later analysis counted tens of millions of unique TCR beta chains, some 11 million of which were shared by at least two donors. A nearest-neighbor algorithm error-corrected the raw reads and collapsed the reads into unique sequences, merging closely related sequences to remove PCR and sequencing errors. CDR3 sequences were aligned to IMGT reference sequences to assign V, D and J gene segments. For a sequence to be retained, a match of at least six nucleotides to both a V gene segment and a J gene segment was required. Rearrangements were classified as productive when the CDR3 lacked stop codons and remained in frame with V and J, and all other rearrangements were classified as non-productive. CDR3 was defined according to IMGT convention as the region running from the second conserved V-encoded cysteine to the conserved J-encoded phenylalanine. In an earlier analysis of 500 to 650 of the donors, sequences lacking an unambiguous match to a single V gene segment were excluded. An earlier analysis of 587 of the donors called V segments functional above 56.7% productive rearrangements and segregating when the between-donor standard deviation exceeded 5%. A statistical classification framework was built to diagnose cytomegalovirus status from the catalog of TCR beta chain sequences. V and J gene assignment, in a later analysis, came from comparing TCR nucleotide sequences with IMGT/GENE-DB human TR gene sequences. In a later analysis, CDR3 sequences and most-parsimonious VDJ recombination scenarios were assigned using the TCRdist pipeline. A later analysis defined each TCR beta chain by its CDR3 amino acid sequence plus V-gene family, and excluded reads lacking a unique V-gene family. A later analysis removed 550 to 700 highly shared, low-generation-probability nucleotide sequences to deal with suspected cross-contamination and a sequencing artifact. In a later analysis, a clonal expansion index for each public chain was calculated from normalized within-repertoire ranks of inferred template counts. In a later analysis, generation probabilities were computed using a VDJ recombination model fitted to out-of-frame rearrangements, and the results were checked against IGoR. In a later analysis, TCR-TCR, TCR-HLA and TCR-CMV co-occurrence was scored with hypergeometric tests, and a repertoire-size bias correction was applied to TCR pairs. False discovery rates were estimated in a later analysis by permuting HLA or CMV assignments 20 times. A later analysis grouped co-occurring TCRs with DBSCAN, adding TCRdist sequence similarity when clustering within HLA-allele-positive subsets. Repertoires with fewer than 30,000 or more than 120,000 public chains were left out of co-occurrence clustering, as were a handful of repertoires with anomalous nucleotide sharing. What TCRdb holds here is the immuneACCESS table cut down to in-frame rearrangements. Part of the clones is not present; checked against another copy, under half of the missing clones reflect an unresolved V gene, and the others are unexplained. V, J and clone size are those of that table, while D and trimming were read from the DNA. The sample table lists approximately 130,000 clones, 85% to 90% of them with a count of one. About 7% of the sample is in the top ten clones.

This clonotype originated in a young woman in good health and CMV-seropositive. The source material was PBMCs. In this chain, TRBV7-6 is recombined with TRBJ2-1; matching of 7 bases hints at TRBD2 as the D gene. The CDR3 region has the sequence CASSLGGGGPLNEQFF. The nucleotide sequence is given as TGTGCCAGCAGCTTAGGAGGGGGAGGGCCGCTCAATGAGCAGTTCTTC.